The clone carrying this T cell receptor (beta chain) has a count of ten or more. A much larger clone lies a single base off, so this may be a read error. The sample originates from a study of blood T cells in healthy people across ages. This CDR3 region has 14 residues. Trimming cost V 6 bases and J 1 base, with 12 bases left between them. Looked up from germline, CDR1 is MNHEY and CDR2 is SVGEGT. Alongside a J-beta primer mix, a sample-barcoded 5' primer served in a second PCR lasting roughly 7 to 11 cycles. TCRdb reprocessed the 5' RACE reads with MiXCR, giving one entry per CDR3 protein. The table records fewer than 800,000 distinct CDR3 sequences, 32% of them present only once.

The source of this sequence is an elderly woman in good health. Sample: blood. The chain is built from TRBV6-2 or TRBV6-3 and TRBJ2-5; TRBD2 might be the D (5 bases). CDR3 sequence reads: CASRSSAGQETQYF. CDR3 coding DNA: TGTGCCAGCAGGTCGTCGGCGGGCCAAGAGACCCAGTACTTC.